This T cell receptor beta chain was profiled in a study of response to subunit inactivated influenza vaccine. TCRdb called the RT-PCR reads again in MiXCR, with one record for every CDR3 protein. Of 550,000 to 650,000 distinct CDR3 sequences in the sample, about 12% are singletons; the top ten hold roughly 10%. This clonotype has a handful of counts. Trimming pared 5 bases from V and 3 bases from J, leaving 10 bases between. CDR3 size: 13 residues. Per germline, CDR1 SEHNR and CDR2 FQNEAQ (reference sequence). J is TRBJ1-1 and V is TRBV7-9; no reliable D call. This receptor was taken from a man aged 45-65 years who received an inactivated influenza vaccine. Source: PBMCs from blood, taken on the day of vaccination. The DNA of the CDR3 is TGTGCCAGCAGCCCGTTAGTCTACACTGAAGCTTTCTTT. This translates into CASSPLVYTEAFF.